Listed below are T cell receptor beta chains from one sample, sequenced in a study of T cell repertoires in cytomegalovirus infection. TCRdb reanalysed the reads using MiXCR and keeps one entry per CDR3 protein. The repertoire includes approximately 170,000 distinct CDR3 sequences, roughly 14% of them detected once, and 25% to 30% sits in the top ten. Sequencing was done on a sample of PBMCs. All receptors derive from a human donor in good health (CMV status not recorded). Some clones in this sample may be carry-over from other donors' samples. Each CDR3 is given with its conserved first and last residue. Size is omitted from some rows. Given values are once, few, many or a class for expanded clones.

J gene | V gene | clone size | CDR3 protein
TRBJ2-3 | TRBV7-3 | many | CASSDTGTSQYF
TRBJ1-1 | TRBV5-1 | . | CASRTGPGNTEAFF
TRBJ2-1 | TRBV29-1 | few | CSVKAGSSYNEQFF
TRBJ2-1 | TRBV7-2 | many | CASSGAGGSYNEQFF
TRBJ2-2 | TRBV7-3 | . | CASSLLPLTGNTGELFF
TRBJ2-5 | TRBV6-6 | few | CASRGTGGAQETQYF
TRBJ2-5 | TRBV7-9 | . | CASSQAGVETQYF
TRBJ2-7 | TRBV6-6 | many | CASSYPSDWYTYEQYF
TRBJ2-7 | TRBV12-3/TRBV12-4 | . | CASSFDSPLKQYF
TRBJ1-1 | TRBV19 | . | CATRERTGGNTEAFF